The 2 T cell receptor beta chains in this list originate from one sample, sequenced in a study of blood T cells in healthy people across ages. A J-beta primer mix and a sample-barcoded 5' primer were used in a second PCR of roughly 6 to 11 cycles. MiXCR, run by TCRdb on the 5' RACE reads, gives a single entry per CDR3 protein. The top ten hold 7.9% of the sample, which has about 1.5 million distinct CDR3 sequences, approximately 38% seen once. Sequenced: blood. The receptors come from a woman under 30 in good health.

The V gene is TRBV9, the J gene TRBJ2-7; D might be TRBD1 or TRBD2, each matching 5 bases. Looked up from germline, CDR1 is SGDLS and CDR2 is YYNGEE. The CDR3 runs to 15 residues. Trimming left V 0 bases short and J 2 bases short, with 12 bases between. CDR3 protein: CASSVGGGGPYEQYF. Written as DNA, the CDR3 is TGTGCCAGCAGCGTAGGGGGCGGAGGCCCCTACGAGCAGTACTTC.

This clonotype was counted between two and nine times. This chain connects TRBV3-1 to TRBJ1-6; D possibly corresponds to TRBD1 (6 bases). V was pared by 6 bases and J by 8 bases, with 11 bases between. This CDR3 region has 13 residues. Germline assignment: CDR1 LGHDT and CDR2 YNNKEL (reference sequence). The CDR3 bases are TGTGCCAGCAGGAGGACAGAAGATTCACCCCTCCACTTT. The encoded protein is CASRRTEDSPLHF.